These 18 T cell receptor beta chains originate from one sample sequenced in a study of blood T cell repertoires in COVID-19. TCRdb keeps only in-frame clones here, not all; method: immunoSEQ multiplex PCR. The sample consists of under 300,000 clones, roughly 91% of them appearing once. The sequenced sample consisted of PBMCs or T cells enriched from blood (not recorded which). All receptors come from a woman aged 60-70 years who had recovered from COVID-19.

In DNA, the CDR3 is TGTGCCAGCAGCCCCGACGCAGGCCGGGAGCTGTTTTTT. The encoded protein is CASSPDAGRELFF. This chain joins TRBV11-2 and TRBJ2-2; D gene uncertain. The V gene lost 5 bases and the J gene lost 9 bases, with 13 bases spanning the gap. This CDR3 contains 13 residues. The germline V gene has CDR1 SGHAT and CDR2 FQNNGV.

CDR3 residues: CASSYNLNTEAFF. The CDR3 nucleotides read TGCGCCAGCAGTTATAACTTGAACACTGAAGCTTTCTTT. This chain joins TRBV10-1 and TRBJ1-1, with D unresolved. V was pared by 5 bases and J by 0 bases, with 7 bases between. The CDR3 length is 13 residues. Per germline, CDR1 WNHNN and CDR2 SYGVQD (reference sequence).

The J gene is TRBJ2-6, the V gene TRBV5-6; tentatively, D is TRBD2 (6 bases). V was trimmed by 3 bases and J by 2 bases, leaving 21 bases between them. The germline V gene has CDR1 SGHDT and CDR2 YYEEEE. CDR3 size: 19 residues. The CDR3 nucleotides read TGTGCCAGCAGCTCCTACGGGTGGGGGAGGAGTGCTGGGGCCAACGTCCTGACTTTC. Translated, it gives CASSSYGWGRSAGANVLTF.

The CDR3 protein is CASTVREGANEKLFF. In DNA, the CDR3 is TGTGCCAGTACCGTTAGGGAGGGGGCTAATGAAAAACTGTTTTTT. The genes are TRBV19 and TRBJ1-4; D is perhaps TRBD1 (6 bases). Trimming stripped 7 bases from V and 3 bases from J, with 15 bases between. The CDR3 is 15 residues long. Germline V gene lookup returns CDR1 LNHDA and CDR2 SQIVND (reference sequence).

A word on this clone: Germline and junction disagree at one end, which may indicate a read error. J is TRBJ2-3 and V is TRBV12-3 or TRBV12-4; D call uncertain. The CDR3 is made up of 8 amino acids. This CDR3 reads CASSPRNF. Here the CDR3 DNA reads TGTGCCAGCAGTCCGCGGAATTTT.

This chain connects TRBV7-8 to TRBJ2-7; 7 bases map to TRBD2. Unmatched junction bases numbered 5, after V lost 5 bases and J lost 1 base. Per the germline V gene, CDR1 is SGHVS and CDR2 is FQNEAQ. The CDR3 is 14 amino acids. The CDR3 spells CASSPRETSYEQYF. CDR3 nucleotide sequence: TGTGCCAGCAGCCCGCGGGAGACATCCTACGAGCAGTACTTC. Combining the CDR3 with reference TRBV7-8 and TRBJ2-7 gives the whole variable domain GAGVSQSPRYKVAKRGQDVALRCDPISGHVSLFWYQQALGQGPEFLTYFQNEAQLDKSGLPSDRFFAERPEGSVSTLKIQRTQQEDSAVYLCASSPRETSYEQYFGPGTRLTVT.

V and J are TRBV23-1 and TRBJ1-5, with 11 positions matching TRBD1. TRBV23-1 is reported as an ORF; its role is uncertain. Trimming removed 3 bases from V and 2 bases from J; junction bases left unmatched: 3. The CDR3 length is 16 residues. As DNA, the CDR3 is TGCGCCAGCAGTCACGGACAGGGGGCGGGCAATCAGCCCCAGCATTTT. This codes for CASSHGQGAGNQPQHF.

The J gene is TRBJ1-1, the V gene TRBV30; a possible D gene is TRBD1 (6 bases). The germline V and J ends were trimmed by 3 bases and 1 base, with 15 bases remaining between them. Germline CDR1 GTSNPN, CDR2 SVGIG (reference sequence). The CDR3 loop spans 15 amino acids. The CDR3 coding sequence is TGTGCCTGGAGGATCAGGGGACACAGGAACACTGAAGCTTTCTTT. Its translation: CAWRIRGHRNTEAFF. Looking up the rest from reference TRBV30 and TRBJ1-1 gives the full variable domain: SQTIHQWPATLVQPVGSPLSLECTVEGTSNPNLYWYRQAAGRGLQLLFYSVGIGQISSEVPQNLSASRPQDRQFILSSKKLLLSDSGFYLCAWRIRGHRNTEAFFGQGTRLTVV.

J is TRBJ2-2 and V is TRBV4-2; D uncertain. Germline V lookup: CDR1 LGHNA, CDR2 YNFKEQ. The CDR3 covers 15 residues. The V end was cut by 0 bases, the J end by 4 bases, with 9 bases between. Here the CDR3 reads CASSQDELATGELFF. The CDR3 DNA reads TGTGCCAGCAGCCAAGACGAACTTGCCACCGGGGAGCTGTTTTTT.

This clone was picked up a small number of times. This chain connects TRBV28 to TRBJ2-7, with D perhaps TRBD1 (7 bases). V shed 4 bases and J shed 1 base, with 14 bases lying between them. This CDR3 is built from 15 residues. Germline loops: CDR1 MDHEN, CDR2 SYDVKM. Written as DNA, the CDR3 is TGTGCCAGCAGTTGGGCGGGGACAGAGTCCTACGAGCAGTACTTC. Translated, it gives CASSWAGTESYEQYF.

V is TRBV30 and J is TRBJ1-2; 10 bases are shared with TRBD1. V was pared by 4 bases and J by 7 bases, with 3 bases of the junction left unmatched. Germline CDR1 and CDR2: GTSNPN and SVGIG (reference sequence). The CDR3 is made up of 12 amino acids. The CDR3 nucleotides are TGTGCCTGGAAAGGGGACAGGGGTGGCTACACCTTC. Protein: CAWKGDRGGYTF.

J is TRBJ2-5 and V is TRBV19; the D gene is possibly TRBD1 (5 bases). In germline, CDR1 is LNHDA, CDR2 SQIVND (reference sequence). The CDR3 is 15 amino acids. Trimming removed 9 bases from V and 3 bases from J, with 20 bases in between. The CDR3 reads CASSTGAPVKETQYF. In DNA form, the CDR3 reads TGTGCCAGCTCCACAGGCGCTCCAGTGAAAGAGACCCAGTACTTC.

The chain has TRBV30 and TRBJ1-1; 8 bases are a match to TRBD1. The CDR3 is 12 amino acids. The germline V gene encodes CDR1 GTSNPN and CDR2 SVGIG (reference sequence). Trimming removed 8 bases from V and 8 bases from J; junction bases left unmatched: 10. Here the CDR3 reads CAGIGQGGEAFF. As DNA, the CDR3 is TGTGCCGGAATAGGACAGGGCGGCGAAGCTTTCTTT.

The V call is TRBV28, the J call TRBJ1-2; D perhaps matches TRBD1 (5 bases). The germline gives CDR1 MDHEN, CDR2 SYDVKM. The ends were cut back, 2 bases at V and 3 bases at J, with 10 bases in the middle. CDR3 length: 14 residues. CDR3 amino acids: CASSLRGGDYGYTF. The DNA for the CDR3 is TGTGCCAGCAGTTTAAGGGGAGGGGACTATGGCTACACCTTC.

The chain links TRBV7-9 to TRBJ2-1, with 9 positions matching TRBD1. Germline values: CDR1 SEHNR, CDR2 FQNEAQ (reference sequence). There are 13 residues in the CDR3. V shed 3 bases and J 10 bases; nucleotides not matched to a gene: 4. The CDR3 DNA reads TGTGCCAGCAGCTTGGGACAGGGAAGGGAGCAGTTCTTC. It encodes CASSLGQGREQFF.

CDR3 sequence: CASSGRGGLSYEQYF. The CDR3 nucleotides read TGTGCCAGCAGCGGTCGGGGGGGCCTTTCCTACGAGCAGTACTTC. The V and J genes are TRBV28 and TRBJ2-7; 8 bases line up with TRBD2. The CDR3 is 15 residues long. The germline CDR1 and CDR2 sequences are MDHEN and SYDVKM. Germline trimming cut 6 bases from V and 1 base from J; bases unmatched to any gene: 8.

The chain employs TRBV27 and TRBJ2-1; 8 nucleotides line up with TRBD2. The CDR3 is 17 residues long. From germline, CDR1 is MNHEY and CDR2 SMNVEV (reference sequence). The junction had 13 bases not matched to a gene; V was cut back by 5 bases and J by 4 bases. This CDR3 is CASSPLPQAGAYNEQFF. CDR3 bases: TGTGCCAGCAGTCCCCTTCCCCAAGCGGGAGCATACAATGAGCAGTTCTTC.

The chain couples TRBV10-1 to TRBJ1-1; D is perhaps TRBD1 (6 bases). CDR3 length: 13 amino acids. Per the germline V gene, CDR1 is WNHNN and CDR2 is SYGVQD (reference sequence). The V and J ends lost 6 bases and 3 bases respectively, with 11 bases between them. The CDR3 DNA is TGCGCCAGCAGCCGGGGGGCTGACACTGAAGCTTTCTTT. As protein: CASSRGADTEAFF.